One sample yielded the 18 T cell receptor beta chains listed below, sequenced in a study of T cells in localized non-small cell lung cancer. Produced via immunoSEQ multiplex PCR; TCRdb's table is partial and in-frame only. Here the sample spans tens of thousands of clones, approximately 90% being singletons. Sequenced here: peripheral blood, sampled before any cancer treatment. Receptors were obtained from a male donor aged 60 or over with stage III lung adenocarcinoma.

This rearrangement joins TRBV4-2 to TRBJ2-7; 7 nucleotides match TRBD1. Per germline, CDR1 LGHNA and CDR2 YNFKEQ. The CDR3 loop spans 15 amino acids. With V trimmed by 1 base and J by 4 bases, 7 bases remained unmatched. The CDR3 reads CASSQGVGQTYEQYF. CDR3 bases: TGTGCCAGCAGCCAAGGCGTGGGACAGACATACGAGCAGTACTTC.

This chain joins TRBV4-1 and TRBJ2-5, with 8 bases identical to TRBD1. Unmatched junction bases numbered 7, after V lost 2 bases and J lost 2 bases. This CDR3 has 16 amino acids. Germline assignment: CDR1 MGHRA and CDR2 YSYEKL. Written as DNA, the CDR3 is TGCGCCAGCAGCCAACTAGGACAGGGTATTCAAGAGACCCAGTACTTC. Translated, it gives CASSQLGQGIQETQYF.

V usage is TRBV9 and J usage is TRBJ2-7, with 7 bases fitting TRBD1. Trimming took 0 bases from V and 4 from J; bases not matched to a gene: 1. Germline assignment: CDR1 SGDLS and CDR2 YYNGEE. There are 13 residues in the CDR3. The DNA for the CDR3 is TGTGCCAGCAGCGTAGGGGGACAGTACGAGCAGTACTTC. Protein product: CASSVGGQYEQYF.

The genes are TRBV4-1 and TRBJ2-3, with a possible D match to TRBD1 (7 bases). The germline CDR1 and CDR2 sequences are MGHRA and YSYEKL. This CDR3 spans 16 amino acids. V lost 3 bases, J lost 5 bases, and 18 bases lay in between. CDR3 protein: CASSQMGGQILDTQYF. CDR3 bases: TGCGCCAGCAGCCAGATGGGGGGACAGATTTTAGATACGCAGTATTTT.

This chain uses TRBV19 with TRBJ1-2, with D hard to call. Trimming left V 4 bases short and J 2 bases short, with 23 bases between. CDR3 size: 18 residues. Germline V lookup: CDR1 LNHDA, CDR2 SQIVND (reference sequence). The CDR3 DNA sequence: TGTGCCAGTAGTACCCCAACCTCCAGGACGGAAGCAAACTATGGCTACACCTTC. It translates to CASSTPTSRTEANYGYTF.

V is TRBV5-4 and J is TRBJ2-7, with a possible D match to TRBD1 (7 bases). The CDR3 consists of 14 residues. Trimming cost V 4 bases and J 3 bases, with 14 bases left between them. Per germline, CDR1 SGHNT and CDR2 YYREEE (reference sequence). CDR3 nucleotides: TGTGCCAGCAGCCCCAGGGGGGACAGCTACGAGCAGTACTTC. It encodes CASSPRGDSYEQYF.

The chain joins TRBV10-1 to TRBJ2-7; D gene unclear. The germline V gene has CDR1 WNHNN and CDR2 SYGVQD (reference sequence). The CDR3 has 15 residues. Trimming shortened V by 3 bases and J by 3 bases, and 15 bases separated the two germline ends. The CDR3 sequence: CASSDRQIEIYEQYF. The CDR3, as DNA: TGCGCCAGCAGTGACCGGCAGATAGAAATCTACGAGCAGTACTTC.

The chain is built from TRBV20-1 and TRBJ2-7; no reliable D call. V was cut by 5 bases and J by 4 bases, with 9 bases left in between. Per germline, CDR1 DFQATT and CDR2 SNEGSKA (reference sequence). The CDR3 totals 11 residues. CDR3 loop: CSAGVRYEQYF. CDR3 in DNA: TGCAGTGCTGGGGTAAGGTACGAGCAGTACTTC.

This clone was counted a few times. The gene calls are TRBV7-9 and TRBJ2-7; a possible D gene is TRBD2 (6 bases). Trimming shortened V by 1 base and J by 7 bases, and 11 bases separated the two germline ends. The length of the CDR3 is 13 residues. Looked up from germline, CDR1 is SEHNR and CDR2 is FQNEAQ (reference sequence). CDR3 amino acids: CASSLERTNEQYF. In DNA form, the CDR3 reads TGTGCCAGCAGCTTAGAAAGGACTAATGAGCAGTACTTC. Filled out from reference TRBV7-9 and TRBJ2-7, the complete variable domain reads DTGVSQNPRHKITKRGQNVTFRCDPISEHNRLYWYRQTLGQGPEFLTYFQNEAQLEKSRLLSDRFSAERPKGSFSTLEIQRTEQGDSAMYLCASSLERTNEQYFGPGTRLTVT.

The gene calls are TRBV6-5 and TRBJ1-5; no clear D gene. Germline CDR1 MNHEY, CDR2 SVGAGI. V was trimmed by 2 bases and J by 6 bases, leaving 8 bases between them. The CDR3 extends over 13 amino acids. The CDR3 sequence is CASSYRDGQPQHF. The CDR3 DNA is TGTGCCAGCAGTTACCGCGACGGTCAGCCCCAGCATTTT.

This sequence joins TRBV2 and TRBJ2-1; maybe TRBD1 (6 bases). Germline assignment: CDR1 SNHLY and CDR2 FYNNEI. The V end was cut by 3 bases, the J end by 3 bases, with 12 bases between. This CDR3 has 15 amino acids. CDR3 DNA: TGTGCCAGCAGTGAGGGGCAGGGGCACTACAATGAGCAGTTCTTC. Translating gives CASSEGQGHYNEQFF.

J is TRBJ2-7 and V is TRBV5-5; no firm D call. V lost 4 bases and J lost 1, with 12 bases in between. Germline V gene lookup returns CDR1 SGHKS and CDR2 YYEKEE (reference sequence). The CDR3 has 14 amino acids. DNA of the CDR3: TGTGCCAGCAGCAATACCAAGGCGTCCTACGAGCAGTACTTC. Its translation: CASSNTKASYEQYF.

The chain carries TRBV6-1 and TRBJ1-3; D gene unclear. This CDR3 is built from 12 residues. V lost 3 bases to trimming and J lost 7 bases, with 7 bases between them. Germline CDR1 is MNHNS and CDR2 is SASEGT. Here the CDR3 DNA reads TGTGCCAGCAGTGATTCCGGGAACACCATATATTTT. Translating gives CASSDSGNTIYF.

The rearrangement links TRBV30 to TRBJ2-5, with unresolved D. V was shortened by 5 bases and J by 2 bases, with 6 bases between the two germline ends. Per the germline V gene, CDR1 is GTSNPN and CDR2 is SVGIG (reference sequence). CDR3 length: 11 residues. The CDR3 DNA reads as TGTGCCTGGGCGGAACAAGAGACCCAGTACTTC. Translation: CAWAEQETQYF.

Written as DNA, the CDR3 is TGTGCCAGCAGCGACCTTTTAAGTTTGTCCCACAATGAGCAGTTCTTC. Residues: CASSDLLSLSHNEQFF. V usage is TRBV6-4 and J usage is TRBJ2-1, with no clear D. Germline V gives CDR1 MRHNA, CDR2 SNTAGT. CDR3 length equals 16 residues. Trimming shortened V by 6 bases and J by 5 bases, and 20 bases separated the two germline ends.

This clone was recorded only once. The chain couples TRBV7-6 to TRBJ2-7, with D maybe TRBD2 (6 bases). Germline V gene data show CDR1 as SGHVS and CDR2 as FNYEAQ. The CDR3 consists of 19 residues. V was trimmed by 2 bases and J by 2 bases, leaving 25 bases between them. The CDR3 spells CASSLNWEPGRGGTYEQYF. The DNA for the CDR3 is TGTGCCAGCAGCTTAAACTGGGAGCCGGGACGCGGAGGGACCTACGAGCAGTACTTC.

This chain links TRBV5-4 with TRBJ2-7; TRBD1 matches at 8 bases. The CDR3 extends over 15 amino acids. The V gene end was trimmed by 4 bases and the J gene end by 0 bases; junction bases not matched to a gene: 6. Germline V gene sequence: CDR1 SGHNT, CDR2 YYREEE (reference sequence). The DNA for the CDR3 is TGTGCCAGCAGCCCGGGACAGGCTGCCTCCTACGAGCAGTACTTC. Amino acid sequence: CASSPGQAASYEQYF.

This chain uses TRBV19 with TRBJ2-7; D might be TRBD2 (5 bases). With 5 bases removed from V and 6 bases from J, the gap between germline ends came to 17 bases. Germline-derived CDR1 and CDR2 are LNHDA and SQIVND (reference sequence). This CDR3 region has 14 residues. CDR3 nucleotides: TGTGCCAGTAGTGTGGACGGGCTCGGAGGCGAGCAGTACTTC. Residues: CASSVDGLGGEQYF.